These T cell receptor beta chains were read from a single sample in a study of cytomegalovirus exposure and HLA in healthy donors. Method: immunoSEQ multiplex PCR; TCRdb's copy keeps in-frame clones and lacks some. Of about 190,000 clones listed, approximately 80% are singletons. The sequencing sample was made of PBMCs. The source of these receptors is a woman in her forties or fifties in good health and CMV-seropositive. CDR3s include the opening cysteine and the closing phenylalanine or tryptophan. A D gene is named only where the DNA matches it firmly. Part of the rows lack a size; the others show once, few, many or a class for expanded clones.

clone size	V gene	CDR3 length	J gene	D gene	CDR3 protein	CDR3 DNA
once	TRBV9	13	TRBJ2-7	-	CASSVDTAYEQYF	TGTGCCAGCAGCGTAGACACAGCCTACGAGCAGTACTTC
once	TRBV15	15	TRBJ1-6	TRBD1	CATSRGGQGISPLHF	TGTGCCACCAGCAGAGGGGGACAGGGAATTTCACCCCTCCACTTT
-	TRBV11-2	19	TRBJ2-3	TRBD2	CASSRWGLAGGVSTDTQYF	TGTGCCAGCAGCCGATGGGGACTAGCGGGGGGGGTTAGCACAGATACGCAGTATTTT
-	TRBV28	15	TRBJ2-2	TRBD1	CASSPRDRVSGELFF	TGTGCCAGCAGTCCCCGGGACAGGGTTTCCGGGGAGCTGTTTTTT
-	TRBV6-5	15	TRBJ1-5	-	CASSYSSGGNQPQHF	TGTGCCAGCAGTTACTCGAGTGGAGGAAATCAGCCCCAGCATTTT
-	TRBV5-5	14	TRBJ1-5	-	CASSPTALNQPQHF	TGTGCCAGCAGCCCCACTGCGCTAAATCAGCCCCAGCATTTT
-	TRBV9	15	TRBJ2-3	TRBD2	CASSGSGATADTQYF	TGTGCCAGCAGCGGTAGCGGGGCGACGGCAGATACGCAGTATTTT
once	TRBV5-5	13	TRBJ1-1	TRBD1	CASSSRQGTEAFF	TGTGCCAGCAGCTCCCGACAGGGAACTGAAGCTTTCTTT
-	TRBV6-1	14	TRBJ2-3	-	CASRRGWGTDTQYF	TGTGCCAGCAGAAGGGGTTGGGGCACAGATACGCAGTATTTT
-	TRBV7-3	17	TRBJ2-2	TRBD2	CASSLMAGGPLSGELFF	TGTGCCAGCAGCTTAATGGCGGGGGGGCCTTTATCCGGGGAGCTGTTTTTT
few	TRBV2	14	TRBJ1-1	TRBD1	CASRDRERNTEAFF	TGTGCCAGCAGAGACAGGGAGAGGAACACTGAAGCTTTCTTT
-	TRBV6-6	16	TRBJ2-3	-	CASSYPAGLSTDTQYF	TGTGCCAGCAGTTACCCCGCCGGACTTAGCACAGATACGCAGTATTTT
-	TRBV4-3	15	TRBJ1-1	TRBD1	CASSQWDRPELEAFF	TGCGCCAGCAGCCAATGGGACAGGCCGGAATTAGAAGCTTTCTTT
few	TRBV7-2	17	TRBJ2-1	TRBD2	CASSFRPGSGGYNEQFF	TGTGCCAGCAGCTTTAGGCCCGGAAGCGGGGGGTACAATGAGCAGTTCTTC
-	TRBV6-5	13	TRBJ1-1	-	CASLASLNTEAFF	TGTGCCAGCTTAGCCTCTTTGAACACTGAAGCTTTCTTT
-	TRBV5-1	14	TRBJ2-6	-	CASGQGGGANVLTF	TGCGCCAGCGGGCAGGGAGGCGGGGCCAACGTCCTGACTTTC
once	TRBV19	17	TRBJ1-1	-	CASSGAALLNMNTEAFF	TGTGCCAGTAGTGGGGCAGCCCTCCTTAATATGAACACTGAAGCTTTCTTT
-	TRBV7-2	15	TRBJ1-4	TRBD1	CASSLETGVKEKLFF	TGTGCCAGCAGCCTGGAGACAGGGGTCAAAGAAAAACTGTTTTTT
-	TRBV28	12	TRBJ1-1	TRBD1	CATGQVRIEAFF	TGTGCCACCGGACAGGTCAGGATTGAAGCTTTCTTT
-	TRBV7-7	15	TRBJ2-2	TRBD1	CASSPRTGRSGELFF	TGTGCTAGCAGCCCCCGGACAGGGAGGTCCGGGGAGCTGTTTTTT
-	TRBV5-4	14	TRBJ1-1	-	CASSLDRNILDAFF	TGTGCCAGCAGCTTGGACAGAAACATCCTTGACGCTTTCTTT
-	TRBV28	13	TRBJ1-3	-	CASSLDWKNTIYF	TGTGCCAGCAGTTTAGACTGGAAAAACACCATATATTTT
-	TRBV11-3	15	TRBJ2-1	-	CASSLVGGLYNEQFF	TGTGCCAGCAGCTTAGTCGGGGGGCTCTACAATGAGCAGTTCTTC
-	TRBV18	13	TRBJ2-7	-	CASSPQDSYEQYF	TGTGCCAGCTCACCACAGGACAGCTACGAGCAGTACTTC
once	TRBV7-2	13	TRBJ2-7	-	CASSLARAYEQYF	TGTGCCAGCAGCTTAGCGCGAGCCTACGAGCAGTACTTC
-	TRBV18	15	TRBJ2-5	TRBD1	CASSPWRQGQETQYF	TGTGCCAGCTCACCATGGCGACAGGGACAAGAGACCCAGTACTTC
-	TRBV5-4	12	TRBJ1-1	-	CASSSQGFEAFF	TGTGCCAGCAGTTCACAGGGTTTCGAAGCTTTCTTT
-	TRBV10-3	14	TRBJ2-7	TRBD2	CASSRTSGGGEQYF	TGTGCCAGCAGTAGGACTAGCGGGGGAGGCGAGCAGTACTTC
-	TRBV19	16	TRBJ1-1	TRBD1	CASSVGDRGPYTEAFF	TGTGCCAGTAGCGTCGGGGACAGGGGGCCTTACACTGAAGCTTTCTTT
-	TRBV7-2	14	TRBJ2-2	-	CASSFYLSTGELFF	TGTGCCAGCAGCTTCTATCTCTCCACCGGGGAGCTGTTTTTT
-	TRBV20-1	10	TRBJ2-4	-	CSARSDIQYF	TGCAGTGCTAGATCCGACATTCAGTACTTC
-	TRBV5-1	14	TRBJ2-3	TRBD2	CASRGGGNTDTQYF	TGCGCCAGCAGGGGCGGGGGGAACACAGATACGCAGTATTTT
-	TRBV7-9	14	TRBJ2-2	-	CASSLRGTTGELFF	TGTGCCAGCAGCTTAAGGGGTACCACCGGGGAGCTGTTTTTT
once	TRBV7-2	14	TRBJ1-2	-	CASSFDLVNYGYTF	TGTGCCAGCAGCTTTGACCTAGTTAACTATGGCTACACCTTC
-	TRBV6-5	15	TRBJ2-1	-	CASSPLTRGDNEQFF	TGTGCCAGCAGTCCCCTAACGAGAGGTGACAATGAGCAGTTCTTC
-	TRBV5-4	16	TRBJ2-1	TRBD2	CASSLAAGGSYNEQFF	TGTGCCAGCAGCTTGGCGGCGGGGGGCTCCTACAATGAGCAGTTCTTC
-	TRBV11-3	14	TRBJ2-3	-	CASIARGGTDTQYF	TGTGCCAGCATAGCCAGGGGCGGCACAGATACGCAGTATTTT
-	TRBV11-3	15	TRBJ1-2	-	CASSLVAKGYYGYTF	TGTGCCAGCAGCTTAGTGGCCAAGGGGTACTATGGCTACACCTTC
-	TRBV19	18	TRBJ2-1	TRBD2	CASSTLEGGGGAYNEQFF	TGTGCCAGTAGTACCCTTGAGGGGGGCGGGGGGGCCTACAATGAGCAGTTCTTC
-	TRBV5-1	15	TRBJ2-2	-	CASSKEWVTTGELFF	TGCGCCAGCAGCAAAGAGTGGGTGACTACCGGGGAGCTGTTTTTT
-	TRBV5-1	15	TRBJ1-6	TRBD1	CASSLDQGVGSPLHF	TGCGCCAGCAGCTTGGATCAGGGGGTAGGTTCACCCCTCCACTTT
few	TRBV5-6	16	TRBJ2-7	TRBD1	CASSSYTGGLTYEQYF	TGTGCCAGCAGCTCATATACAGGGGGTCTTACCTACGAGCAGTACTTC
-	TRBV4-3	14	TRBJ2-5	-	CASSQGARTETQYF	TGCGCCAGCAGCCAGGGGGCGAGAACAGAGACCCAGTACTTC
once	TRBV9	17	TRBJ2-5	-	CASSVDELVNPKETQYF	TGTGCCAGCAGCGTAGACGAGCTAGTAAACCCCAAGGAGACCCAGTACTTC
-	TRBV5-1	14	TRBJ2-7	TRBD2	CASSLAEGGTEQYF	TGCGCCAGCAGCTTGGCAGAGGGAGGGACCGAGCAGTACTTC
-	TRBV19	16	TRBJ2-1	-	CASSIVASLTYNEQFF	TGTGCCAGTAGTATAGTAGCTAGCTTAACCTACAATGAGCAGTTCTTC
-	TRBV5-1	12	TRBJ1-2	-	CASSLGLDGYTF	TGCGCCAGCAGCTTGGGGCTGGATGGCTACACCTTC
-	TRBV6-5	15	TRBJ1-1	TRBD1	CASSYSRQGRTEAFF	TGTGCCAGCAGTTACTCGCGACAGGGGCGAACTGAAGCTTTCTTT
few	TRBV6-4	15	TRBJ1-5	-	CASSGQGDSNQPQHF	TGTGCCAGCAGTGGCCAAGGGGATAGCAATCAGCCCCAGCATTTT
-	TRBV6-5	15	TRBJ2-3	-	CASMSPMLSTDTQYF	TGTGCCAGCATGAGCCCGATGTTGAGCACAGATACGCAGTATTTT
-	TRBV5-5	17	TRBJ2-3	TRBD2	CASSLSRLAGAIDTQYF	TGTGCCAGCAGCTTGAGTCGTCTAGCGGGGGCTATAGATACGCAGTATTTT
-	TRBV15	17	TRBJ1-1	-	CATSRIQGSALNTEAFF	TGTGCCACCAGCAGAATCCAGGGGTCCGCCTTGAACACTGAAGCTTTCTTT
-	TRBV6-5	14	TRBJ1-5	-	CASSYFGNQEPQHF	TGTGCCAGCAGTTACTTCGGAAATCAGGAGCCCCAGCATTTT
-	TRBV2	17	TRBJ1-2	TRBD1	CASRRGTGGALSYGYTF	TGTGCCAGCAGGAGGGGGACAGGGGGGGCACTAAGCTATGGCTACACCTTC
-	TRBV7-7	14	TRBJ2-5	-	CASSLEGAGETQYF	TGTGCTAGCAGCTTGGAGGGGGCGGGGGAGACCCAGTACTTC
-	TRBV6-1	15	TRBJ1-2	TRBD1	CASSSGTGEASGYTF	TGTGCCAGCAGTAGTGGGACAGGTGAAGCCAGCGGCTACACCTTC
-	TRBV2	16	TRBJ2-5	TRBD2	CASSGRSGGAMETQYF	TGTGCCAGCAGTGGGAGGAGCGGGGGGGCAATGGAGACCCAGTACTTC